What follows are 20 T cell receptor beta chains derived from one specimen sequenced in a study of cytomegalovirus exposure and HLA in healthy donors. Some clones are missing from TCRdb's copy, which holds only in-frame ones; the method was immunoSEQ multiplex PCR. The table has some 170,000 clones, roughly 86% seen once; the top ten hold under 4.5%. The sequenced sample was PBMCs. Receptor source: a man aged 18-30 years in good health and CMV-seropositive.

The chain links TRBV10-3 to TRBJ2-2; D is perhaps TRBD2 (6 bases). Trimming shortened V by 8 bases and J by 2 bases, and 9 bases separated the two germline ends. The CDR3 loop spans 13 amino acids. From germline, CDR1 is ENHRY and CDR2 SYGVKD. The DNA of the CDR3 is TGTGCCATCGGCGGGGTAAACACCGGGGAGCTGTTTTTT. Translated: CAIGGVNTGELFF.

For the CDR3, the DNA is TGTGCCAGCATTACTGGCCAGGGGGGTCAGCCCCAGCATTTT. Translating gives CASITGQGGQPQHF. V usage is TRBV28 and J usage is TRBJ1-5, with 7 bases lining up with TRBD1. The CDR3 consists of 14 residues. CDR1 is MDHEN, CDR2 SYDVKM, per germline. The junction had 9 bases not matched to a gene; V was cut back by 7 bases and J by 6 bases.

The genes are TRBV6-1 and TRBJ2-7; D uncertain. Per germline, CDR1 MNHNS and CDR2 SASEGT. This CDR3 contains 15 residues. V was clipped by 2 bases and J by 1 base, with 12 bases between them. Here the CDR3 DNA reads TGTGCCAGCAGTGAAAGGAGTTATATTTCCTACGAGCAGTACTTC. This codes for CASSERSYISYEQYF.

V and J are TRBV28 and TRBJ1-2; TRBD1 matches 12 bases. CDR3 size: 15 residues. Germline assignment: CDR1 MDHEN and CDR2 SYDVKM. With 8 bases clipped from V and 4 bases from J, the junction kept 8 bases outside the gene matches. CDR3 residues: CASQGQGAGFYGYTF. The CDR3 DNA is TGTGCCAGCCAGGGACAGGGGGCTGGCTTCTATGGCTACACCTTC.

The chain is built from TRBV9 and TRBJ2-7; 7 bases fit TRBD2. CDR1 and CDR2 from the germline V gene are SGDLS and YYNGEE. The CDR3 loop spans 15 amino acids. V was clipped by 4 bases and J by 0 bases; unmatched bases: 7. As DNA, the CDR3 is TGTGCCAGCAGCCCGAGGGACTACAGCTCCTACGAGCAGTACTTC. Its translation is CASSPRDYSSYEQYF.

The sample holds one count of this clone. The chain links TRBV5-1 to TRBJ2-5; the match to TRBD1 covers 7 bases. The germline CDR1 and CDR2 sequences are SGHRS and YFSETQ. The CDR3 runs 14 residues. J lost 3 bases, V lost 4 bases, and 6 bases had no gene match. CDR3 protein: CASSTDRPEETQYF. CDR3 in DNA: TGCGCCAGCAGCACGGACAGGCCAGAAGAGACCCAGTACTTC.

The chain joins TRBV7-8 to TRBJ2-1, with 10 positions matching TRBD2. Germline CDR1 reads SGHVS; CDR2 reads FQNEAQ. This CDR3 is built from 17 residues. With 4 bases clipped from V and 9 bases from J, the junction kept 15 bases outside the gene matches. The CDR3 bases are TGTGCCAGCAGCTCAAGTCGATTTAGCGGGAGGATGAGTGAGCAGTTCTTC. This gives the protein CASSSSRFSGRMSEQFF.

The V call is TRBV19, the J call TRBJ1-1; tentative D call: TRBD1 (5 bases). Germline V gene data show CDR1 as LNHDA and CDR2 as SQIVND (reference sequence). Trimming took off 3 bases at V and 3 bases at J, with 11 bases between the two ends. CDR3 length: 14 residues. Here the CDR3 reads CASSISQGYTEAFF. As DNA, the CDR3 is TGTGCCAGTAGTATCTCGCAGGGCTACACTGAAGCTTTCTTT.

A single count supports this clone. The chain combines TRBV2 with TRBJ2-7; 8 bases are shared with TRBD2. V lost 5 bases and J lost 1; bases outside the gene matches: 16. The length of the CDR3 is 18 residues. Per germline, CDR1 SNHLY and CDR2 FYNNEI. The CDR3 spells CASSQPPGLAGLSYEQYF. In DNA, the CDR3 is TGTGCCAGCAGTCAGCCCCCCGGATTAGCGGGGTTATCCTACGAGCAGTACTTC.

V is TRBV30 and J is TRBJ2-5; 7 bases align to TRBD2. The CDR3 covers 14 residues. V lost 3 bases, J lost 1 base, and 5 bases stayed unmatched. Germline lookup yields CDR1 GTSNPN and CDR2 SVGIG (reference sequence). The CDR3 sequence is CAWRKLATQETQYF. CDR3 coding DNA: TGTGCCTGGAGGAAACTAGCGACCCAAGAGACCCAGTACTTC. Complete variable domain (other parts from reference TRBV30 and TRBJ2-5): SQTIHQWPATLVQPVGSPLSLECTVEGTSNPNLYWYRQAAGRGLQLLFYSVGIGQISSEVPQNLSASRPQDRQFILSSKKLLLSDSGFYLCAWRKLATQETQYFGPGTRLLVL.

The V gene is TRBV11-3, the J gene TRBJ2-7, with TRBD1 as a possible D gene (6 bases). This CDR3 comprises 14 residues. Trimming took 5 bases from V and 7 from J, leaving 18 bases between them. Germline V gene data show CDR1 as SGHNT and CDR2 as YENEEA. In nucleotides, the CDR3 is TGTGCCAGCAGCACCTTCAGGGGCCTGGGTGAGCAGTACTTC. Amino acid sequence: CASSTFRGLGEQYF.

The chain is built from TRBV30 and TRBJ2-1; TRBD1 agrees at 12 bases. V lost 0 bases and J lost 7; bases outside the gene matches: 13. The germline gives CDR1 GTSNPN, CDR2 SVGIG (reference sequence). The CDR3 consists of 18 residues. CDR3 protein: CAWSVQGQGARVWNEQFF. For the CDR3, the DNA is TGTGCCTGGAGTGTACAGGGACAGGGGGCTCGGGTTTGGAATGAGCAGTTCTTC.

This chain connects TRBV7-9 to TRBJ1-4, with 7 bases matching TRBD1. The junction had 2 bases not matched to a gene; V was cut back by 5 bases and J by 8 bases. The germline CDR1 and CDR2 sequences are SEHNR and FQNEAQ (reference sequence). The CDR3 runs 12 residues. The CDR3 coding sequence is TGTGCCAGCAGCCAGGACAGGGAAAAACTGTTTTTT. This gives the protein CASSQDREKLFF.

This clone was observed once. This sequence joins TRBV28 and TRBJ2-7; TRBD1 aligns across 10 bases. This CDR3 is 16 amino acids long. Germline values: CDR1 MDHEN, CDR2 SYDVKM. J gave up 2 bases and V 4 bases, and 8 bases lay outside the gene matches. The CDR3 DNA reads as TGTGCCAGCAGTTACCGGGACAGGGGATCCCCCTACGAGCAGTACTTC. It translates to CASSYRDRGSPYEQYF. Full variable domain (outside the CDR3, taken from reference TRBV28 and TRBJ2-7): DVKVTQSSRYLVKRTGEKVFLECVQDMDHENMFWYRQDPGLGLRLIYFSYDVKMKEKGDIPEGYSVSREKKERFSLILESASTNQTSMYLCASSYRDRGSPYEQYFGPGTRLTVT.

This clone was recorded once. The chain uses TRBV6-1 and TRBJ2-7; weak D call: TRBD1 (6 bases). V gave up 6 bases and J gave up 0 bases, with 12 bases separating them. Germline V gene lookup returns CDR1 MNHNS and CDR2 SASEGT. The CDR3 is 14 residues long. In DNA form, the CDR3 reads TGTGCCAGCAGGACAGGAGTCAACTCCTACGAGCAGTACTTC. This gives the protein CASRTGVNSYEQYF.

The chain links TRBV18 to TRBJ2-5; TRBD1 aligns across 8 bases. CDR1 and CDR2 from the germline V gene are KGHSH and LQKENI. The CDR3 spans 13 residues. J gave up 5 bases and V 4 bases, and 3 bases lay outside the gene matches. CDR3 sequence (DNA): TGTGCCAGCTCACAAGACAGGGGTGAGACCCAGTACTTC. Translated, it gives CASSQDRGETQYF.

V usage is TRBV4-2 and J usage is TRBJ2-4, with TRBD2 matching 11 bases. CDR3 length equals 20 residues. The junction had 11 bases not matched to a gene; V was cut back by 1 base and J by 0 bases. In germline, CDR1 is LGHNA, CDR2 YNFKEQ. CDR3 amino acids: CASSQVRLAGGTLAKNIQYF. The CDR3 DNA sequence: TGTGCCAGCAGCCAAGTTCGGCTAGCGGGAGGAACTCTAGCCAAAAACATTCAGTACTTC.

This rearrangement joins TRBV11-3 to TRBJ2-1, with a tentative D call TRBD2 (6 bases). Germline V CDR1 and CDR2: SGHNT, YENEEA. The CDR3 totals 16 residues. V lost 1 base, J lost 4 bases, and 14 bases lay in between. The CDR3 region is CASSLGRGKLYNEQFF. For the CDR3, the DNA is TGTGCCAGCAGCTTAGGGAGGGGAAAACTGTACAATGAGCAGTTCTTC.

V is TRBV18 and J is TRBJ2-2; TRBD2 matches 12 bases. Trimming took 3 bases from V and 1 from J; bases not matched to a gene: 9. The germline V gene has CDR1 KGHSH and CDR2 LQKENI. This CDR3 spans 19 amino acids. The CDR3 protein is CASSPFSLAGGLNTGELFF. The CDR3, as DNA: TGTGCCAGCTCACCGTTTTCACTAGCGGGAGGCCTGAACACCGGGGAGCTGTTTTTT.

The V call is TRBV5-1, the J call TRBJ1-3, with TRBD1 matching over 7 bases. The V gene end was trimmed by 4 bases and the J gene end by 2 bases; junction bases not matched to a gene: 3. Germline-derived CDR1 and CDR2 are SGHRS and YFSETQ. This CDR3 comprises 14 residues. CDR3 sequence (DNA): TGCGCCAGCAGCAATCAGGGGGCTGGAAACACCATATATTTT. As protein: CASSNQGAGNTIYF.